The present T cell receptor beta chain was sequenced within a study of blood T cells in healthy people across ages. A second PCR of 7 to 11 cycles used a sample-barcoded 5' primer and a J-beta primer mix. TCRdb reprocessed the 5' RACE reads via MiXCR and lists one record per CDR3 protein. The sample lists 800,000 to 1,300,000 distinct CDR3 sequences, roughly 24% occurring once. CDR1 LGHNT and CDR2 FRNRAP come from the germline V gene. This CDR3 has 15 residues. These data were likewise used in another study, on T cells of mothers and their children. That publication notes: Donors comprised a few healthy Caucasian mothers plus their six children. All extracted RNA went into cDNA synthesis, about 1.6 ug per 15 ul.

This sequence originates from a girl aged 2 to 9 in good health. This chain uses TRBV12-5 with TRBJ2-5; D perhaps matches TRBD2 (5 bases). The last part of the DNA fits TRBJ2-7 better; the J call may be wrong. Sample: blood. The CDR3 DNA sequence: TGTGCTAGTGATACTTTTCCCGGACTCAAATACGAGCAGTACTTC. Translated, it gives CASDTFPGLKYEQYF.